This passage covers 20 T cell receptor beta chains from one sample sequenced in a study of cytomegalovirus exposure and HLA in healthy donors. The PCR made use of 60 Vbeta and 13 Jbeta primers. Libraries were prepared by immunoSEQ multiplex PCR; TCRdb keeps only in-frame clonotypes and omits some of them. The sample lists about 130,000 clones; over 75% were seen once. Sequencing was carried out using PBMCs. Source of these receptors: a man aged 30 to 45 in good health and CMV-seronegative.

The V call is TRBV6-5, the J call TRBJ2-3, with TRBD1 identical over 7 bases. The CDR3 runs 15 residues. V shed 2 bases and J 7 bases; nucleotides not matched to a gene: 9. The germline V gene has CDR1 MNHEY and CDR2 SVGAGI. The CDR3 region is CASSYHRGTAYTQYF. The CDR3 nucleotides are TGTGCCAGCAGTTACCACAGGGGAACAGCCTATACGCAGTATTTT.

This clone was counted once. This sequence joins TRBV7-2 and TRBJ2-1; no reliable D call. V was trimmed by 0 bases and J by 2 bases, leaving 5 bases between them. Germline CDR1 SGHTA, CDR2 FQGNSA. The CDR3 loop spans 14 amino acids. CDR3 amino acids: CASSLAQTYNEQFF. The CDR3, as DNA: TGTGCCAGCAGCTTAGCCCAGACCTACAATGAGCAGTTCTTC.

V and J are TRBV18 and TRBJ2-1; 10 positions match TRBD2. V shed 1 base, J shed 7 bases, and the junction held 22 bases outside the gene matches. The CDR3 runs to 21 residues. From germline, CDR1 is KGHSH and CDR2 LQKENI. The CDR3, as DNA: TGTGCCAGCTCACCACGTCCGACAGGTACGCTAGCGGGAGATAAAGGTAATGAGCAGTTCTTC. Protein: CASSPRPTGTLAGDKGNEQFF.

This clone came up a few times. This chain's CDR3 is CSARHQKTQYF. Written as DNA, the CDR3 is TGCAGTGCTAGACACCAGAAGACCCAGTACTTC. The chain employs TRBV20-1 and TRBJ2-5, with D unresolved. The CDR3 has 11 amino acids. V lost 2 bases, J lost 6 bases, and 7 bases lay in between. Germline V gives CDR1 DFQATT, CDR2 SNEGSKA (reference sequence).

The V call is TRBV28, the J call TRBJ2-1; 8 positions agree with TRBD1. Germline CDR1 is MDHEN and CDR2 is SYDVKM. This CDR3 has 20 residues. V lost 3 bases to trimming and J lost 3 bases; unmatched junction nucleotides: 19. The CDR3 loop reads CASSLFPLKSGQGVYNEQFF. CDR3 coding DNA: TGTGCCAGCAGTTTGTTCCCCTTAAAGTCAGGACAGGGAGTCTACAATGAGCAGTTCTTC.

The chain couples TRBV6-1 to TRBJ1-5; D call uncertain. Germline V gene data show CDR1 as MNHNS and CDR2 as SASEGT. This CDR3 is built from 15 residues. V was trimmed by 3 bases and J by 0 bases, leaving 9 bases between them. The CDR3 is CASSDGPYSNQPQHF. CDR3 DNA: TGTGCCAGCAGTGATGGGCCTTATAGCAATCAGCCCCAGCATTTT.

For the CDR3, the DNA is TGTGCCAGCAGCTTGGGGGACAGAGACAATGAGCAGTTCTTC. Translated: CASSLGDRDNEQFF. The gene calls are TRBV5-4 and TRBJ2-1, with 7 bases that match TRBD1. CDR1 is SGHNT, CDR2 YYREEE, per germline (reference sequence). This CDR3 is built from 14 residues. J gave up 5 bases and V 0 bases, and 2 bases lay outside the gene matches.

The V call is TRBV6-1, the J call TRBJ1-4, with D maybe TRBD1 (6 bases). Looked up from germline, CDR1 is MNHNS and CDR2 is SASEGT. V was cut by 10 bases and J by 8 bases, with 17 bases left in between. This CDR3 comprises 13 residues. The CDR3 DNA sequence: TGTGCCACCAGCGACAGGCTGGGAGAAAAACTGTTTTTT. Protein sequence: CATSDRLGEKLFF.

This chain connects TRBV28 to TRBJ2-5, with 9 bases matching TRBD1. The CDR3 contains 16 residues. Germline loops: CDR1 MDHEN, CDR2 SYDVKM. V lost 6 bases to trimming and J lost 2 bases; unmatched junction nucleotides: 10. The CDR3 here is CASRGGGTGQQETQYF. The CDR3 DNA reads TGTGCCAGCAGGGGAGGGGGGACAGGGCAGCAAGAGACCCAGTACTTC.

This chain joins TRBV2 and TRBJ1-4; 8 bases map to TRBD1. The V segment lost 5 bases and the J segment 8 bases; nucleotides outside the gene matches: 7. Germline CDR1 and CDR2: SNHLY and FYNNEI. The CDR3 sequence is 14 residues long. The CDR3 spells CASSIQGVNEKLFF. The CDR3 DNA is TGTGCCAGCAGTATACAGGGGGTAAACGAAAAACTGTTTTTT.

V gene TRBV5-4 combines with J gene TRBJ1-2; D gene uncertain. Trimming removed 0 bases at V and 4 bases at J, with 10 bases between. The CDR3 spans 14 residues. The germline V gene has CDR1 SGHNT and CDR2 YYREEE (reference sequence). The CDR3 sequence: CASSLERELYGYTF. The DNA for the CDR3 is TGTGCCAGCAGCTTGGAACGGGAACTCTATGGCTACACCTTC.

The gene calls are TRBV6-1 and TRBJ1-1; tentative D call: TRBD1 (5 bases). The CDR3 extends over 14 amino acids. Trimming took 3 bases from V and 0 from J, leaving 8 bases between them. Germline V gene sequence: CDR1 MNHNS, CDR2 SASEGT. The CDR3, as DNA: TGTGCCAGCAGTGAGATGGGGCTGAACACTGAAGCTTTCTTT. Its protein is CASSEMGLNTEAFF.

The chain uses TRBV10-3 and TRBJ2-7, with TRBD2 as a possible D gene (5 bases). V lost 11 bases and J lost 5, with 22 bases in between. From germline, CDR1 is ENHRY and CDR2 SYGVKD. The CDR3 length is 14 residues. CDR3 nucleotides: TGTGCCGTAGGAGGTTCATCAGCCGTCCACGAGCAGTACTTC. Amino acids: CAVGGSSAVHEQYF.

The chain carries TRBV5-1 and TRBJ2-5; TRBD2 aligns across 12 bases. The length of the CDR3 is 16 residues. V trimming: 4 bases; J trimming: 5 bases; junction bases outside the gene matches: 9. The germline V gene has CDR1 SGHRS and CDR2 YFSETQ. CDR3 loop: CASSPGGLAGSETQYF. In DNA, the CDR3 is TGCGCCAGCAGCCCCGGCGGACTAGCGGGGTCTGAGACCCAGTACTTC.

The chain links TRBV5-4 to TRBJ2-1, with TRBD2 matching over 11 bases. Germline V gives CDR1 SGHNT, CDR2 YYREEE (reference sequence). After removal of 4 bases from V and 10 bases from J, the junction contained 10 bases not matched to a gene. The CDR3 loop spans 15 amino acids. CDR3 protein: CASSTNSGRAREQFF. CDR3 sequence (DNA): TGTGCCAGCAGCACCAATAGCGGGAGGGCCCGGGAGCAGTTCTTC.

This clone was detected only once. The genes are TRBV5-1 and TRBJ2-1; tentative D call: TRBD2 (6 bases). This CDR3 region has 15 residues. Trimming left V 0 bases short and J 7 bases short, with 14 bases between. Looked up from germline, CDR1 is SGHRS and CDR2 is YFSETQ. The CDR3 spells CASSLASEGRNEQFF. CDR3 coding DNA: TGCGCCAGCAGCTTGGCCTCGGAGGGTCGGAATGAGCAGTTCTTC.

In this sample, this clone turned up a few times. The J gene is TRBJ2-5, the V gene TRBV5-1; D perhaps matches TRBD2 (7 bases). Germline assignment: CDR1 SGHRS and CDR2 YFSETQ. The length of the CDR3 is 15 residues. Trimming cost V 3 bases and J 4 bases, with 16 bases left between them. CDR3 loop: CASSSGGGAGETQYF. The CDR3 nucleotides are TGCGCCAGCAGCTCCGGTGGGGGGGCTGGAGAGACCCAGTACTTC.

V usage is TRBV14 and J usage is TRBJ1-2; TRBD1 aligns across 7 bases. Germline trimming cut 1 base from V and 4 bases from J; bases unmatched to any gene: 0. Germline values: CDR1 SGHDN, CDR2 FVKESK. The CDR3 length is 13 residues. The CDR3 DNA follows: TGTGCCAGCAGCCAAGGACAGGGCTATGGCTACACCTTC. It yields the protein CASSQGQGYGYTF.

V is TRBV6-6 and J is TRBJ2-1; 8 bases fit TRBD2. In germline, CDR1 is MNHNY, CDR2 SVGAGI (reference sequence). The V and J ends lost 7 bases and 2 bases, in that order; junction bases with no gene match: 7. This CDR3 contains 15 residues. The DNA for the CDR3 is TGTGCCAGCAACCCTCAAGCGGGAGCCTACAATGAGCAGTTCTTC. It is translated as CASNPQAGAYNEQFF.

This clone has a handful of counts. The chain has TRBV29-1 and TRBJ2-2, with TRBD1 matching over 8 bases. Trimming cost V 7 bases and J 2 bases; bases outside gene matches: 3. The CDR3 is 13 amino acids. CDR1 SQVTM and CDR2 ANQGSEA come from the germline V gene. CDR3 bases: TGCAGCGCCGGACAGGGTAACACCGGGGAGCTGTTTTTT. Translated: CSAGQGNTGELFF.